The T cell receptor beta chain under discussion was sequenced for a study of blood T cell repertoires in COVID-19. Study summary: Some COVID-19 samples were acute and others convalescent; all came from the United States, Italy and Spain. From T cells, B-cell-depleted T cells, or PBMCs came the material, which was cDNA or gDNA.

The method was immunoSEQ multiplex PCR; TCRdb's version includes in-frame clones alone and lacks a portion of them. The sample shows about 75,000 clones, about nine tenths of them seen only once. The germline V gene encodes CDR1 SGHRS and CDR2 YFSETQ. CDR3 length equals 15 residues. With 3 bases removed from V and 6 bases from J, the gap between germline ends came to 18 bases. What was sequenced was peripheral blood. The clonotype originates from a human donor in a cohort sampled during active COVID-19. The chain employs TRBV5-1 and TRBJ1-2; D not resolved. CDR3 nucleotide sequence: TGCGCCAGCAGCTCAGTTACGGCAGGCCCTCATGGCTACACCTTC. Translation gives CASSSVTAGPHGYTF. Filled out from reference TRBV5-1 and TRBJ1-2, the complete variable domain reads KAGVTQTPRYLIKTRGQQVTLSCSPISGHRSVSWYQQTPGQGLQFLFEYFSETQRNKGNFPGRFSGRQFSNSRSEMNVSTLELGDSALYLCASSSVTAGPHGYTFGSGTRLTVV.